Sequencing of this T cell receptor (beta chain) was carried out in a study of T cell responses to AZD1222 COVID-19 vaccine. Study-level results: At study baseline, merely a handful of AZD1222 recipients were seropositive. Two doses of AZD1222 preceded a rise in Spike-specific TCR breadth and depth. Clonal diversity may have been underestimated in mostly white British donors.

On this clone: Its antigen is unknown.

V was pared by 2 bases and J by 2 bases, with 13 bases between. The CDR3 has 16 residues. Germline lookup yields CDR1 SNHLY and CDR2 FYNNEI. TCRdb keeps only in-frame clones here, not all; method: immunoSEQ multiplex PCR. The data contain under 35,000 clones, 85% to 90% of them singletons. This clonotype was obtained from an adult who received the AZD1222 COVID-19 vaccine. V and J are TRBV2 and TRBJ1-3, with a possible D match to TRBD1 (5 bases). The material sequenced was peripheral blood, taken 28 days after the second AZD1222 dose. CDR3: CASSEQGPITGNTIYF. The CDR3 nucleotides are TGTGCCAGCAGTGAACAGGGACCGATAACTGGAAACACCATATATTTT.